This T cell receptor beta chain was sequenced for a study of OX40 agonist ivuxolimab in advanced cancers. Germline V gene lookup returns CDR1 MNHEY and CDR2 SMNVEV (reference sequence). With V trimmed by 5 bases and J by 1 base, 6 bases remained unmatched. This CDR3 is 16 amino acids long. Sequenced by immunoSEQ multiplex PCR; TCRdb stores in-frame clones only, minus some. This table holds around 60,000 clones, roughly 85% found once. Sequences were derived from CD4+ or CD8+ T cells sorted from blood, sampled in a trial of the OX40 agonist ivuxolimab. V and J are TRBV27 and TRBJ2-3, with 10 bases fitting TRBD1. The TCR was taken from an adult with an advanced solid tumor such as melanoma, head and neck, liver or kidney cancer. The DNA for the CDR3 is TGTGCCAGCAGTACGCTAGACAGGGGGCGCACAGATACGCAGTATTTT. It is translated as CASSTLDRGRTDTQYF.